Presented here are 10 T cell receptor beta chains from one specimen sequenced in a study of T cells after yellow fever vaccination. One entry per CDR3 protein, called by TCRdb with MiXCR from the 5' RACE reads. The profile shows some 340,000 distinct CDR3 sequences, around 11% of them singletons. Sample: CD4+ T cells sorted from PBMCs, taken 45 days after the yellow fever booster vaccination. All receptors derive from a man aged 18 to 29 who received the YFV17D yellow fever vaccine.

A word on this clonotype: The germline gene is not matched at one end of the junction; a read error may be the cause. The chain uses TRBV7-2 and TRBJ2-4; D perhaps matches TRBD1 (5 bases). Germline assignment: CDR1 SGHTA and CDR2 FQGNSA. The CDR3 consists of 13 residues. The CDR3 sequence: CASSLGTDSFLDF. CDR3 nucleotides: TGTGCCAGCAGCTTAGGGACCGACAGTTTCCTTGACTTC.

This rearrangement joins TRBV6-5 to TRBJ1-1; no clear D. Germline V gene lookup returns CDR1 MNHEY and CDR2 SVGAGI. This CDR3 contains 14 residues. V lost 0 bases and J 12 bases, leaving 17 bases between the germline ends. CDR3 sequence: CASSYSGGIWVTFF. The DNA of the CDR3 is TGTGCCAGCAGTTACTCAGGCGGTATATGGGTGACTTTCTTT.

Only a few counts were recorded for this clonotype. This chain links TRBV10-3 with TRBJ1-1; TRBD1 is a possible D gene (6 bases). The V end lost 2 bases, the J end lost 1 base, and 14 bases lay between the germline ends. Germline V lookup: CDR1 ENHRY, CDR2 SYGVKD. The CDR3 extends over 16 amino acids. DNA of the CDR3: TGTGCCATCAGTGAGCCCCGGGGAGGGGGGAACACTGAAGCTTTCTTT. It is translated as CAISEPRGGGNTEAFF.

This chain uses TRBV6-6 with TRBJ1-1; maybe TRBD1 (6 bases). Germline-derived CDR1 and CDR2 are MNHNY and SVGAGI (reference sequence). The CDR3 extends over 10 amino acids. The germline V and J ends were trimmed by 5 bases and 10 bases, with 8 bases remaining between them. CDR3: CASSLQGAFF. The CDR3 DNA follows: TGTGCCAGCAGTCTACAGGGAGCTTTCTTT.

This clonotype came up a few times. The chain couples TRBV11-3 to TRBJ2-7; possible D gene TRBD1, 6 bases. Trimming left V 4 bases short and J 3 bases short, with 10 bases between. This CDR3 region has 13 residues. Germline-derived CDR1 and CDR2 are SGHNT and YENEEA. The CDR3 loop is CASSWGQNYEQYF. The DNA of the CDR3 is TGTGCCAGCAGCTGGGGGCAGAACTACGAGCAGTACTTC.

This clonotype was observed many times. The chain joins TRBV9 to TRBJ1-6; D is uncertain. With 4 bases removed from V and 10 bases from J, the gap between germline ends came to 15 bases. Germline V gene lookup returns CDR1 SGDLS and CDR2 YYNGEE. This CDR3 has 14 residues. As DNA, the CDR3 is TGTGCCAGCAGCCCGAGCGGGGTAAACTCACCCCTCCACTTT. As protein: CASSPSGVNSPLHF.

The V and J genes are TRBV5-1 and TRBJ1-4; D call uncertain. This CDR3 region has 15 residues. Germline V CDR1 and CDR2: SGHRS, YFSETQ. V gave up 0 bases and J gave up 4 bases, with 10 bases separating them. As DNA, the CDR3 is TGCGCCAGCAGCTTGGTGGCAGGAAATAATGAAAAACTGTTTTTT. This translates into CASSLVAGNNEKLFF.

This clonotype was seen only a few times. The V and J genes are TRBV2 and TRBJ1-1; D might be TRBD1 (5 bases). The V end lost 4 bases, the J end lost 0 bases, and 15 bases lay between the germline ends. This CDR3 spans 16 amino acids. Germline V gene data show CDR1 as SNHLY and CDR2 as FYNNEI. The CDR3 nucleotides are TGTGCCAGCAGTGTTGGAGGGGCCACCATGAACACTGAAGCTTTCTTT. Protein sequence: CASSVGGATMNTEAFF.

The chain is built from TRBV12-3 or TRBV12-4 and TRBJ1-1; D uncertain. Trimming took off 3 bases at V and 0 bases at J, with 17 bases between the two ends. This CDR3 spans 17 amino acids. The CDR3 spells CASSFGPQTNMNTEAFF. CDR3 bases: TGTGCCAGCAGTTTTGGTCCCCAGACAAATATGAACACTGAAGCTTTCTTT.

This clonotype was seen a few times. The chain uses TRBV9 and TRBJ2-7; D could derive from TRBD1 or TRBD2 (6 bases each). Germline V lookup: CDR1 SGDLS, CDR2 YYNGEE. V lost 0 bases and J lost 3, with 16 bases in between. The CDR3 runs to 16 residues. The CDR3 bases are TGTGCCAGCAGCGTAGCAGGAGGGGGATATAACTACGAGCAGTACTTC. Its protein product is CASSVAGGGYNYEQYF.